This TCR beta chain derives from a study of CD8 T cells in Susac syndrome. With random hexamers, roughly 0.45 to 1 ug RNA was reverse transcribed. Multiplex immunoSEQ PCR targeted 54 Vbeta and 13 Jbeta TCR beta segments. A single record per CDR3 protein comes from TCRdb applying MiXCR to the immunoSEQ multiplex PCR reads. The sample consists of 56,000 or so distinct CDR3 sequences, approximately 95% of them appearing once. In Susac syndrome patients, recently defined diagnostic criteria for definite or probable disease were met. Germline V gene sequence: CDR1 SQVTM, CDR2 ANQGSEA. The V gene end was trimmed by 0 bases and the J gene end by 7 bases; junction bases not matched to a gene: 8. The CDR3 is 14 amino acids.

V usage is TRBV29-1 and J usage is TRBJ2-5; 7 bases are a match to TRBD2. Sequencing was done on a sample of CD8+ T cells from PBMCs. This sequence originates from a human donor with Susac syndrome. The DNA of the CDR3 is TGCAGCGTTGAAGACGGGGGAGGGCCTACGACCCAGTACTTC. This sequence encodes CSVEDGGGPTTQYF.